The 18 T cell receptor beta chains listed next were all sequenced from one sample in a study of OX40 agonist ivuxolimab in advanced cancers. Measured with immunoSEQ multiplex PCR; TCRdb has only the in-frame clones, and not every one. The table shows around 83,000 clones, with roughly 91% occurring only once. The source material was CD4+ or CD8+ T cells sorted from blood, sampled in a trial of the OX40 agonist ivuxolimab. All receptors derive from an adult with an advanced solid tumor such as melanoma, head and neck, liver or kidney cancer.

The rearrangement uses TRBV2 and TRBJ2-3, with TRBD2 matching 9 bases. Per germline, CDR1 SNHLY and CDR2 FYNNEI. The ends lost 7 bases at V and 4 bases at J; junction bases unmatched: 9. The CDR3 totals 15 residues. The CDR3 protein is CASNFGGGGADTQYF. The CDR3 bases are TGTGCCAGCAATTTCGGCGGGGGGGGTGCAGATACGCAGTATTTT.

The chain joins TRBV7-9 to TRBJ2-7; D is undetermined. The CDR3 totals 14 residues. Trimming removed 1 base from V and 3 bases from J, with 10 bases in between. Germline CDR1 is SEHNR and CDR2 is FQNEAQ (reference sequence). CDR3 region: CASSLGTQRYEQYF. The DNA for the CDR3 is TGTGCCAGCAGCTTAGGAACCCAGCGCTACGAGCAGTACTTC.

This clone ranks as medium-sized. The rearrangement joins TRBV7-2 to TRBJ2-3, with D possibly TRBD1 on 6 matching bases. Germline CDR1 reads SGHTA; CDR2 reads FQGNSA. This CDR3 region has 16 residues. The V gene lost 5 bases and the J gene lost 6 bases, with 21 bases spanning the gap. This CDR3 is CASSPVTNPRGDTQYF. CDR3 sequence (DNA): TGTGCCAGCAGCCCTGTGACAAATCCCAGGGGTGATACGCAGTATTTT.

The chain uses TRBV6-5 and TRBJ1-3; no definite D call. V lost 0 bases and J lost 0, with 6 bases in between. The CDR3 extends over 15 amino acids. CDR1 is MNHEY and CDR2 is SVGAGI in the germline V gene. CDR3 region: CASSYSRRSGNTIYF. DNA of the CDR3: TGTGCCAGCAGTTACTCACGACGCTCTGGAAACACCATATATTTT.

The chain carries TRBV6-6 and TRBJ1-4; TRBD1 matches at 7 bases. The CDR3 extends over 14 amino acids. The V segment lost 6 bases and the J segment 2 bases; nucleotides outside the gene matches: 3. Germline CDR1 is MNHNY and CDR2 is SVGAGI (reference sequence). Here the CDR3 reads CASRGQSTNEKLFF. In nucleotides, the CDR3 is TGTGCCAGCAGGGGACAGAGTACTAATGAAAAACTGTTTTTT.

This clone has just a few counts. The CDR3 sequence is CASSLAGVYNEQFF. In DNA, the CDR3 is TGTGCCAGCTCACTAGCGGGAGTGTACAATGAGCAGTTCTTC. The chain uses TRBV6-1 and TRBJ2-1, with 11 bases identical to TRBD2. CDR1 MNHNS and CDR2 SASEGT come from the germline V gene. The CDR3 consists of 14 residues. The trim removed 8 bases at V and 4 bases at J, leaving 4 bases unmatched.

CDR3 amino acids: CASSRTGPRANYGYTF. CDR3 nucleotides: TGTGCCAGCAGCCGAACCGGACCGCGAGCTAACTATGGCTACACCTTC. The chain has TRBV7-2 and TRBJ1-2; D gene uncertain. V lost 5 bases to trimming and J lost 0 bases, with 16 bases between them. The germline CDR1 and CDR2 sequences are SGHTA and FQGNSA. The CDR3 is 16 amino acids.

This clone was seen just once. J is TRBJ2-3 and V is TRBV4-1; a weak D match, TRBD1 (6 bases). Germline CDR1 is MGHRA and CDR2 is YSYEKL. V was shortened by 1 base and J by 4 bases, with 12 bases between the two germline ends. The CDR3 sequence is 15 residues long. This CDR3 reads CASSQVRGSPDTQYF. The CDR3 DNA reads TGCGCCAGCAGCCAAGTTAGGGGGAGTCCAGATACGCAGTATTTT.

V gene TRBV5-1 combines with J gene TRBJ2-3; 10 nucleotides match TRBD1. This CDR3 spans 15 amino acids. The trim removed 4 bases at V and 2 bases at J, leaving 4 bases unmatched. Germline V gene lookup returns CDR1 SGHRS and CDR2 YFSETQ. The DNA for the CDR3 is TGCGCCAGCAGCCCGACAGGGGGCGACACAGATACGCAGTATTTT. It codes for CASSPTGGDTDTQYF.

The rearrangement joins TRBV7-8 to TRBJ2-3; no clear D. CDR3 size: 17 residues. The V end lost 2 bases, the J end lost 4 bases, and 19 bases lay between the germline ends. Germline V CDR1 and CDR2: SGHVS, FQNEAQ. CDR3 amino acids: CASSLFPSAVAPDTQYF. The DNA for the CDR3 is TGTGCCAGCAGCTTATTTCCCTCAGCCGTTGCTCCAGATACGCAGTATTTT. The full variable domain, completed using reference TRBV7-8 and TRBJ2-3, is GAGVSQSPRYKVAKRGQDVALRCDPISGHVSLFWYQQALGQGPEFLTYFQNEAQLDKSGLPSDRFFAERPEGSVSTLKIQRTQQEDSAVYLCASSLFPSAVAPDTQYFGPGTRLTVL.

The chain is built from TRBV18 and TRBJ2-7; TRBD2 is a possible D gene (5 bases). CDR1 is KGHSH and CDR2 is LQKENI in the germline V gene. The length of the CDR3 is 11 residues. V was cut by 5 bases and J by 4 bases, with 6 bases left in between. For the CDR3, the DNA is TGTGCCAGCTCAACGGGGTACGAGCAGTACTTC. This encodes CASSTGYEQYF.

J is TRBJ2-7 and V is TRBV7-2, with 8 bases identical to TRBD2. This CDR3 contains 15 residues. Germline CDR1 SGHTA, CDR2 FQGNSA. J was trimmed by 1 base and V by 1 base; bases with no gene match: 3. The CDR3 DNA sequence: TGTGCCAGCAGCTTAGTGGCGGGAGGATCCTACGAGCAGTACTTC. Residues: CASSLVAGGSYEQYF. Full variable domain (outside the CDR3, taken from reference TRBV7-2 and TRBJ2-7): GAGVSQSPSNKVTEKGKDVELRCDPISGHTALYWYRQSLGQGLEFLIYFQGNSAPDKSGLPSDRFSAERTGGSVSTLTIQRTQQEDSAVYLCASSLVAGGSYEQYFGPGTRLTVT.

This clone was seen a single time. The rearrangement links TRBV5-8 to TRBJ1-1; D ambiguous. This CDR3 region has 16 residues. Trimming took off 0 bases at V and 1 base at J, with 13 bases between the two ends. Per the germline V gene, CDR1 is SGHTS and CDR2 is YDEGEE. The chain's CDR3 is CASSLVLGRPNTEAFF. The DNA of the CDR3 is TGTGCCAGCAGCTTGGTGTTGGGCAGACCGAACACTGAAGCTTTCTTT.

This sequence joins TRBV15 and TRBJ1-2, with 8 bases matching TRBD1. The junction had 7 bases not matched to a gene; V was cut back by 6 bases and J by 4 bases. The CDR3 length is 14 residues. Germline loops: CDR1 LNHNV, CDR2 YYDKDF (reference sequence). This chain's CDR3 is CATRDRGAFYGYTF. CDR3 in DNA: TGTGCCACCAGAGACAGGGGTGCTTTCTATGGCTACACCTTC.

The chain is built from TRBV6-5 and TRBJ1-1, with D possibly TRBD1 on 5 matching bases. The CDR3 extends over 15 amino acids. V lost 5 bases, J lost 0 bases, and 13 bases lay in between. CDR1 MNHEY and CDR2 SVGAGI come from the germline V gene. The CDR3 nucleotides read TGTGCCAGCAGTCGGGGCTTTTCTATGAACACTGAAGCTTTCTTT. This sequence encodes CASSRGFSMNTEAFF.

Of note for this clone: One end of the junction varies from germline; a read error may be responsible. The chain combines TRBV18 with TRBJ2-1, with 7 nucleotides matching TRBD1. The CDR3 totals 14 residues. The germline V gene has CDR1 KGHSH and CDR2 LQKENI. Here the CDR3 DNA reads TGTGCCACCTCAGAGGGGGCGGTCTACAATGAGCAGTTCTTC. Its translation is CATSEGAVYNEQFF.

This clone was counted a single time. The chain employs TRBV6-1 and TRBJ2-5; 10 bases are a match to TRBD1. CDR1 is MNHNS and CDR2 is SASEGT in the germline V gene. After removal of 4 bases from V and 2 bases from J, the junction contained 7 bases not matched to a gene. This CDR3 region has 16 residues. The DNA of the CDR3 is TGTGCCAGCAGTGTCCGCGACAGGGGGCTTCAAGAGACCCAGTACTTC. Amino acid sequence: CASSVRDRGLQETQYF.

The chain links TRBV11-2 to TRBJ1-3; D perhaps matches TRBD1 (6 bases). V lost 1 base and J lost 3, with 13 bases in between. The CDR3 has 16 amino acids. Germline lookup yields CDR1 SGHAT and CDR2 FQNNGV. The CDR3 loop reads CASSLVRGPLGNTIYF. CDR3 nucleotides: TGTGCCAGCAGCTTAGTTCGGGGGCCTCTTGGAAACACCATATATTTT.